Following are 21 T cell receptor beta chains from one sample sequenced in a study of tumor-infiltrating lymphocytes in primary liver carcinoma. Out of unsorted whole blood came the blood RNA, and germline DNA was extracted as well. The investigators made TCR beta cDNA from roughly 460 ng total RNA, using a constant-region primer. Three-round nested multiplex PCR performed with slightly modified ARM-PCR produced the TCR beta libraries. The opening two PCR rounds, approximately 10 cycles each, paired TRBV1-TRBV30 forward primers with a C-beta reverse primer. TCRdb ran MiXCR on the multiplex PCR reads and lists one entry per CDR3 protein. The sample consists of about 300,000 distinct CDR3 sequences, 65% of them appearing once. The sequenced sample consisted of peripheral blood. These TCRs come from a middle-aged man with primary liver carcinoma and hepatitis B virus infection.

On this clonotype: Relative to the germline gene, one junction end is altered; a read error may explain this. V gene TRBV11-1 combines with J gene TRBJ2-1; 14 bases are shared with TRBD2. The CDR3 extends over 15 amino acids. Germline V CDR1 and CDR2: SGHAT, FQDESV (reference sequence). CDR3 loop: CASRGGLAGGNGQFF. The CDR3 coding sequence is TGTGCTAGCAGAGGCGGACTAGCGGGGGGCAATGGGCAGTTCTTC.

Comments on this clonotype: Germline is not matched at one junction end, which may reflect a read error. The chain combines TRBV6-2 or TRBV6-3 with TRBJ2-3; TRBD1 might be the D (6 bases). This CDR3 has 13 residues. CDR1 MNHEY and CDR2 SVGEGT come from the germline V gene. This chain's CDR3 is CAGSRQGTDTQYF. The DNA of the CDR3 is TGTGCCGGCAGTCGACAGGGCACAGATACGCAGTATTTT.

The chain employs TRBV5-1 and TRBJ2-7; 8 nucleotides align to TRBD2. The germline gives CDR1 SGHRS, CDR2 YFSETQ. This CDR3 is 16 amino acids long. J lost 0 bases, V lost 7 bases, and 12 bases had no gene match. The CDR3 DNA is TGCGCCAGCGGCTCCACGGGTAGCGGGATCTCCTACGAGCAGTACTTC. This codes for CASGSTGSGISYEQYF.

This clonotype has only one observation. CDR3 region: CASSLEGRGTGELFF. The CDR3 DNA follows: TGCGCCAGCAGCTTGGAGGGCAGGGGTACCGGGGAGCTGTTTTTT. This chain joins TRBV5-1 and TRBJ2-2; tentative D call: TRBD1 (6 bases). Germline V lookup: CDR1 SGHRS, CDR2 YFSETQ. This CDR3 has 15 residues. Trimming took off 0 bases at V and 5 bases at J, with 11 bases between the two ends. The full variable domain, completed using reference TRBV5-1 and TRBJ2-2, is KAGVTQTPRYLIKTRGQQVTLSCSPISGHRSVSWYQQTPGQGLQFLFEYFSETQRNKGNFPGRFSGRQFSNSRSEMNVSTLELGDSALYLCASSLEGRGTGELFFGEGSRLTVL.

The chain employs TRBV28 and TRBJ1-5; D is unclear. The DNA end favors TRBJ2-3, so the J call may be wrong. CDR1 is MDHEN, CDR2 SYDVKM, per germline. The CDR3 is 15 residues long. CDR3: CASSSPTFYNQPQYF. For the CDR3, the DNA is TGTGCCAGCAGTTCCCCAACATTTTACAATCAGCCCCAGTATTTT.

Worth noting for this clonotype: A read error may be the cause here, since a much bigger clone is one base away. The CDR3 DNA sequence: TGTGCCAGCAACCAGGGACAGGCCTATGGCTACACCTTC. Amino acids: CASNQGQAYGYTF. The gene calls are TRBV6-2 or TRBV6-3 and TRBJ1-2; 8 nucleotides line up with TRBD1. The CDR3 is made up of 13 amino acids. Germline V gene data show CDR1 as MNHEY and CDR2 as SVGEGT. The V and J ends lost 7 bases and 4 bases, in that order; junction bases with no gene match: 5.

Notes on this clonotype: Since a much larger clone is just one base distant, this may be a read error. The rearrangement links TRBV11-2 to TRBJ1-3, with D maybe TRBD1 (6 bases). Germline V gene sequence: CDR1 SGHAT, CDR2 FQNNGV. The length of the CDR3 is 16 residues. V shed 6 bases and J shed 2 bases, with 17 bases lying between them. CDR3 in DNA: TGTGCCAGCAGTTTGAGCAGGGGACTGGCTGGAAACACCATATATTTT. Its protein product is CASSLSRGLAGNTIYF. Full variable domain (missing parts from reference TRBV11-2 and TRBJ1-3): EAGVAQSPRYKIIEKRQSVAFWCNPISGHATLYWYQQILGQGPKLLIQFQNNGVVDDSQLPKDRFSAERLKGVDSTLKIQPAKLEDSAVYLCASSLSRGLAGNTIYFGEGSWLTVV.

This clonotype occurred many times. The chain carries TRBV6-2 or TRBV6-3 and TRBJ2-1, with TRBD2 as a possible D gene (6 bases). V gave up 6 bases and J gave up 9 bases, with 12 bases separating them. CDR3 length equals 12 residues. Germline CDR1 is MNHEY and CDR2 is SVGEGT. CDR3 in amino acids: CASSRRAPEQFF. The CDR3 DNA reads TGTGCCAGCAGCCGGAGGGCCCCTGAGCAGTTCTTC.

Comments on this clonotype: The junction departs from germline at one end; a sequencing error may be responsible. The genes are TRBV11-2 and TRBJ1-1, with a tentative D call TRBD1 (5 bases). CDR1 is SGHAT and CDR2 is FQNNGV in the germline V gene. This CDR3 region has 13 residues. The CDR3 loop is CVSSLEGNAEAFF. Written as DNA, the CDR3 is TGTGTCAGCAGCTTAGAGGGGAACGCTGAAGCTTTCTTT.

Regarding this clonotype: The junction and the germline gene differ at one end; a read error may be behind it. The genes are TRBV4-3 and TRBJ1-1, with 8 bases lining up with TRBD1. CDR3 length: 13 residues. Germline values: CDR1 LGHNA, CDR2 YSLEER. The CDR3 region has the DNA TGTGCCAGCCAGGGCGGACAGGGCCCTGAAGCATTCTTT. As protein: CASQGGQGPEAFF.

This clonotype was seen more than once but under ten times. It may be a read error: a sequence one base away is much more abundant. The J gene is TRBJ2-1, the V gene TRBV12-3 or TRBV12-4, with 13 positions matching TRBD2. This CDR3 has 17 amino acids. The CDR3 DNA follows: TGTACCAGCAGTTTGCCCCGGACTAGCGGGAGAACGAATGAGCAGTTCTTC. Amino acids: CTSSLPRTSGRTNEQFF.

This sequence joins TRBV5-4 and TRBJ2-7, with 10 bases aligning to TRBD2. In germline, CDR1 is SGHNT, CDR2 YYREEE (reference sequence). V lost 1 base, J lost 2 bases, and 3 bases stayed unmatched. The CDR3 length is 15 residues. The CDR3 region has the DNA TGTGCCAGCAGCTTGCCGAGCGGGAGGGCCTACGAGCAGTACTTC. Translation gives CASSLPSGRAYEQYF.

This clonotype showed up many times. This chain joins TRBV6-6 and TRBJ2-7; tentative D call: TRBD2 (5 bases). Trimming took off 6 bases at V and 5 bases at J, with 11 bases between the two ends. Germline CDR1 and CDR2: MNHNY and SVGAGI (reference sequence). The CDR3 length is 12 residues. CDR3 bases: TGTGCCAGCAGCTCCTCGGGGAACGAGCAGTACTTC. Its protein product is CASSSSGNEQYF.

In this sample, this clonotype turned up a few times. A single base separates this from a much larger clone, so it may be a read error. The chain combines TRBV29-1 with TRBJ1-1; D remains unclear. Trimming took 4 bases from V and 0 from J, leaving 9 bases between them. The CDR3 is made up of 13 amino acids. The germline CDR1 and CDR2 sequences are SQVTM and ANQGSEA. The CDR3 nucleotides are TGCAGCGTTGGGAGACAATTGAACACTGAAGCTTTCTTT. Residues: CSVGRQLNTEAFF. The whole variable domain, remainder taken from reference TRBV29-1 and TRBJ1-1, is SAVISQKPSRDICQRGTSLTIQCQVDSQVTMMFWYRQQPGQSLTLIATANQGSEATYESGFVIDKFPISRPNLTFSTLTVSNMSPEDSSIYLCSVGRQLNTEAFFGQGTRLTVV.

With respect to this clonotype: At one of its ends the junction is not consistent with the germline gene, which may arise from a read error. CDR3 bases: TGTGCCACCAGTGAAGCAGGACTAGCGGGAGCGGTCAATGAGCAGTTCTTC. Its protein product is CATSEAGLAGAVNEQFF. The V and J genes are TRBV6-1 and TRBJ2-1; 13 bases match TRBD2. The germline gives CDR1 MNHNS, CDR2 SASEGT. The CDR3 runs to 17 residues.

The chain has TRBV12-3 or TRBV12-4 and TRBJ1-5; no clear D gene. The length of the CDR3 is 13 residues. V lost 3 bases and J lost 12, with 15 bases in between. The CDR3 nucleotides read TGTGCCAGCAGTTTGGAAGGAGGAAATGGCCAGCATTTT. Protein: CASSLEGGNGQHF.

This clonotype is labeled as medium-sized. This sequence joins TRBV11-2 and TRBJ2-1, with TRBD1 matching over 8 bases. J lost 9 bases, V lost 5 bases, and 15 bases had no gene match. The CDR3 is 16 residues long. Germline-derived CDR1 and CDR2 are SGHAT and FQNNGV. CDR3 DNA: TGTGCCAGCAGCCCTTTGCGGGCAGGGGGCTGGGGTGAGCAGTTCTTC. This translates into CASSPLRAGGWGEQFF.

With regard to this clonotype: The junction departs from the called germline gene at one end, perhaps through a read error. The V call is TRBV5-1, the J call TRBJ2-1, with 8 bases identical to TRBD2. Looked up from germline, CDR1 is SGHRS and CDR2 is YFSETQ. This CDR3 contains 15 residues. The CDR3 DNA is TGCGCCAGCAGCTTGAATAGCGGGGATTACAGTGAGCAGTTCTTC. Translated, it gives CASSLNSGDYSEQFF.

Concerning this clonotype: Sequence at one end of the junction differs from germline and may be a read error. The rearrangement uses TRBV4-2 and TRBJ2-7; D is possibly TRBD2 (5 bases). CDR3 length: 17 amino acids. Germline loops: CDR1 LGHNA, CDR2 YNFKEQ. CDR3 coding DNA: TGTGCCAGTAGCCAAGACGGCGGGCAGTCCAGCCCCTACGAGCAGTACTTC. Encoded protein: CASSQDGGQSSPYEQYF.

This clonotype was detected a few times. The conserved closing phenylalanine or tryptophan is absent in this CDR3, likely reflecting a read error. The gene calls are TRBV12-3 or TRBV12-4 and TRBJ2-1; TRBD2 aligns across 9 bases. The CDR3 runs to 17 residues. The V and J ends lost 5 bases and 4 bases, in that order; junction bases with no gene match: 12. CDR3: CASSIPSGDIGYNEQFL. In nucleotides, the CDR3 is TGTGCCAGCAGTATACCTAGCGGGGATATTGGATACAATGAGCAGTTCCTC.

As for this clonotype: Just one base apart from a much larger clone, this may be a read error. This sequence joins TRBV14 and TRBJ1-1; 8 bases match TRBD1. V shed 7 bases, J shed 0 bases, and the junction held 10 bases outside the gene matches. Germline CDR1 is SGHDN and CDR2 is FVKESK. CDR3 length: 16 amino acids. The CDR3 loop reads CASNRGQERMNTEAFF. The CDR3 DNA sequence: TGTGCCAGCAACCGGGGACAGGAGAGAATGAACACTGAAGCTTTCTTT.